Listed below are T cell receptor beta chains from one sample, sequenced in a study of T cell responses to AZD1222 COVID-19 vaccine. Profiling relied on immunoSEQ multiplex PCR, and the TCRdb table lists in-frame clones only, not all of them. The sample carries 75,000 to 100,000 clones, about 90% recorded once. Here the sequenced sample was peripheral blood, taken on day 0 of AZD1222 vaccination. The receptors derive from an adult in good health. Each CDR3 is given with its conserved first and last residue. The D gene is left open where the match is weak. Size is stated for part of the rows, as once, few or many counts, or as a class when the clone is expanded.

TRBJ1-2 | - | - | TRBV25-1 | CASSDSSYTF | TGTGCCAGCAGTGATTCCTCCTACACCTTC
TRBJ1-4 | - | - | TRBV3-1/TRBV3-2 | CASARAGVGEKLFF | TGTGCCAGCGCCCGCGCGGGGGTCGGTGAAAAACTGTTTTTT
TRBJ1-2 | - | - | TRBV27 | CASRGPGTRYGYTF | TGTGCCAGCAGGGGACCCGGGACACGCTATGGCTACACCTTC
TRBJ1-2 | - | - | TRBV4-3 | CASSQFSRVQKGGYTF | TGCGCCAGCAGCCAATTCTCTAGGGTACAAAAGGGCGGCTACACCTTC
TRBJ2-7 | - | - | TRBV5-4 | CASSLGQRYEQYF | TGTGCCAGCAGCTTGGGACAGAGGTACGAGCAGTACTTC
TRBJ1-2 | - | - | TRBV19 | CASSLGREVWGYTF | TGTGCCAGTAGCCTAGGGAGGGAAGTATGGGGCTACACCTTC
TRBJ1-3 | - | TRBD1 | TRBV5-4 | CASSSSNTGASGNTIYF | TGTGCCAGCAGCTCTAGTAATACAGGGGCGTCGGGAAACACCATATATTTT
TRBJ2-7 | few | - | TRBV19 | CATSGHRSGEQYF | TGTGCCACCTCGGGACACAGGAGCGGGGAGCAGTACTTC
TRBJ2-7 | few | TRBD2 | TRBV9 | CASSVAPTSLDEQYF | TGTGCCAGCAGCGTGGCCCCGACTAGCCTCGACGAGCAGTACTTC
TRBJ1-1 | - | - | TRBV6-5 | CASTYSGASAEAFF | TGTGCCAGCACCTACTCCGGGGCGTCCGCTGAAGCTTTCTTT
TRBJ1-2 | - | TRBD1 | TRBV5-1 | CASSSMTGADYGYTF | TGCGCCAGCAGCTCAATGACAGGGGCGGACTATGGCTACACCTTC
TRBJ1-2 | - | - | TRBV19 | CASSIARGVGGYTF | TGTGCCAGTAGTATTGCCAGGGGCGTAGGTGGCTACACCTTC
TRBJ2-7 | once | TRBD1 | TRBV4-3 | CASSPGTERSYEQYF | TGCGCCAGCAGCCCCGGGACAGAGAGATCCTACGAGCAGTACTTC
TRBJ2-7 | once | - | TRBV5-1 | CASSLAVGGGNEQYF | TGCGCCAGCAGCTTGGCCGTGGGAGGGGGCAACGAGCAGTACTTC
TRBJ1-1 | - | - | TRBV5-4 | CASSYREAGVTEAFF | TGTGCCAGCAGCTACAGGGAAGCAGGGGTCACTGAAGCTTTCTTT
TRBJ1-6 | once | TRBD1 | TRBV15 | CATSSRQGHNSPLHF | TGTGCCACCAGCAGCAGACAGGGACATAATTCACCCCTCCACTTT
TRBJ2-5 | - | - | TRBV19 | CASSIQAGQETQYF | TGTGCCAGTAGTATTCAGGCAGGTCAAGAGACCCAGTACTTC
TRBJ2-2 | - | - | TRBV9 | CASSADSYNTGELFF | TGTGCCAGCAGCGCCGACAGCTATAACACCGGGGAGCTGTTTTTT
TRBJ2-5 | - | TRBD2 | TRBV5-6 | CASSFPSGGQQETQYF | TGTGCCAGCAGCTTTCCTAGCGGGGGGCAGCAAGAGACCCAGTACTTC
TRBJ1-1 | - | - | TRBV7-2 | CARLWGTEAFF | TGTGCCAGGCTTTGGGGCACTGAAGCTTTCTTT
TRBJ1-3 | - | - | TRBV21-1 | CASSTVSGTSGNTIYF | TGTGCCAGCAGCACCGTATCCGGGACCTCTGGAAACACCATATATTTT
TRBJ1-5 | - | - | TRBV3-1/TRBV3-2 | CASSHKGDQPQHF | TGTGCCAGCAGCCATAAGGGGGACCAGCCCCAGCATTTT
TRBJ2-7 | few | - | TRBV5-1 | CASSPTGPAVSYEQYF | TGCGCCAGCAGCCCTACGGGGCCGGCGGTATCCTACGAGCAGTACTTC
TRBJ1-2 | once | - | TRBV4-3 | CASSQAIQGGYGYTF | TGCGCCAGCAGCCAAGCGATACAGGGTGGGTATGGCTACACCTTC
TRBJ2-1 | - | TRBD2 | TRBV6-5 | CASSYLRGGAHNEQFF | TGTGCCAGCAGTTACTTGCGCGGGGGGGCCCACAATGAGCAGTTCTTC
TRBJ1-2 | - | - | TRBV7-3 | CASSLGDGKLYGYTF | TGTGCCAGCAGCTTAGGGGACGGAAAACTTTATGGCTACACCTTC
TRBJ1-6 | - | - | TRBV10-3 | CAIRESEVGFTLHF | TGTGCCATCAGGGAGTCGGAAGTCGGATTCACCCTCCACTTT
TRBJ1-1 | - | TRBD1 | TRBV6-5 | CASSLDRAVREAFF | TGTGCCAGCAGTCTGGACAGGGCCGTGCGTGAAGCTTTCTTT
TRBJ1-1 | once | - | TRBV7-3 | CASSRTGTGNTEAFF | TGTGCCAGCAGCCGAACCGGGACGGGTAACACTGAAGCTTTCTTT
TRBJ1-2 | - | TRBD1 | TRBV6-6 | CASSPAPRQGSSNYGYTF | TGTGCCAGCAGTCCAGCCCCTCGACAGGGGTCTTCTAACTATGGCTACACCTTC
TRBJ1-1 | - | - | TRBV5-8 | CASSLSMAAEAFF | TGTGCCAGCAGCTTGTCGATGGCTGCTGAAGCTTTCTTT
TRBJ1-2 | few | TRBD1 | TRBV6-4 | CASSASDRAGGYTF | TGTGCCAGCAGTGCCTCCGACAGGGCAGGTGGCTACACCTTC
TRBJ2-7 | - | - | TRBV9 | CASSVGGVSVIYEQYF | TGTGCCAGCAGCGTAGGTGGGGTTTCTGTTATCTACGAGCAGTACTTC